Below, one T cell receptor (beta chain) is given with its context. This specimen belongs to a study of T cell changes during pregnancy in multiple sclerosis. Data came from immunoSEQ multiplex PCR; TCRdb stores just in-frame clones and leaves some out. The table records about 83,000 clones, about 91% of them present only once. The receptor was derived from a female donor in good health, serving as a control in a pregnancy study. Some clones in this sample may be carry-over from other donors' samples. The source was PBMCs, collected in the first trimester of pregnancy.

The chain's CDR3 is CASSNFPGTGDQPQHF. The CDR3 nucleotides are TGTGCCAGCAGTAATTTCCCGGGGACAGGCGATCAGCCCCAGCATTTT. The genes are TRBV27 and TRBJ1-5, with TRBD1 identical over 8 bases. The V gene end was trimmed by 5 bases and the J gene end by 5 bases; junction bases not matched to a gene: 11. This CDR3 region has 16 residues. Germline V CDR1 and CDR2: MNHEY, SMNVEV (reference sequence).